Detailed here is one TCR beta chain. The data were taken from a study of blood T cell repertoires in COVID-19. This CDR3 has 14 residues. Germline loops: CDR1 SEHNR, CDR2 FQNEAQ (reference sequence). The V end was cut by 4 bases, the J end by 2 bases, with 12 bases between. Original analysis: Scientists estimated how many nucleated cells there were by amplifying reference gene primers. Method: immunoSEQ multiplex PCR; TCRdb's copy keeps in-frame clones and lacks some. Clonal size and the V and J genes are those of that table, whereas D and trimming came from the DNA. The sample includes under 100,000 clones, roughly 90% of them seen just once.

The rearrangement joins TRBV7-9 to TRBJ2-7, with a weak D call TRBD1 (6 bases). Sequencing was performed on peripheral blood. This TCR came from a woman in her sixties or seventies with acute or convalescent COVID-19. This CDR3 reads CASSSRTAPYEQYV. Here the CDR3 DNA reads TGTGCCAGCAGCTCCCGGACAGCCCCCTACGAGCAGTACGTC.